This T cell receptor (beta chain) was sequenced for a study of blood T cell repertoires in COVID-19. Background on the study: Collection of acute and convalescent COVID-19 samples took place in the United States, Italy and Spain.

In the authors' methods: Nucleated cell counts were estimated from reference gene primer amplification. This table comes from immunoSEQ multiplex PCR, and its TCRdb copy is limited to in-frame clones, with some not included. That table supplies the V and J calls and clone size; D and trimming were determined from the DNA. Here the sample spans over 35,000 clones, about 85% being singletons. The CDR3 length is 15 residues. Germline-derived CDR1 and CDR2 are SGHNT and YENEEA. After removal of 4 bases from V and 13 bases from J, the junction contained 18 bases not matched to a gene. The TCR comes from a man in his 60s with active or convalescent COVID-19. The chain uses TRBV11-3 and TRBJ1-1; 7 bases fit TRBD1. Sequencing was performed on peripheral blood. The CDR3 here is CASSSDGTALLNNFF. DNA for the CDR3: TGTGCCAGCAGCTCGGACGGGACAGCCCTGTTGAATAATTTCTTT.